The 25 T cell receptor beta chains reported below all come from one sample, sequenced in a study of blood T cell repertoires in COVID-19. Sequenced by immunoSEQ multiplex PCR; TCRdb stores in-frame clones only, minus some. This sample yields hundreds of thousands of clones, of which about 91% are seen a single time; roughly a tenth belongs to the top ten. Material: PBMCs or T cells enriched from blood (not recorded which). The source of these receptors is a middle-aged woman who had recovered from COVID-19.

This clone has just one count. CDR3 loop: CASSGLTGTEAFF. The CDR3 DNA reads as TGTGCCAGTAGTGGCCTAACGGGGACTGAAGCTTTCTTT. The V gene is TRBV19, the J gene TRBJ1-1, with unresolved D. The CDR3 sequence is 13 residues long. The ends were cut back, 5 bases at V and 5 bases at J, with 12 bases in the middle. Germline CDR1 reads LNHDA; CDR2 reads SQIVND (reference sequence).

The chain has TRBV11-3 and TRBJ2-2; 12 bases are shared with TRBD2. The V and J ends lost 0 bases and 4 bases, in that order; junction bases with no gene match: 3. CDR3 length: 17 residues. Germline-derived CDR1 and CDR2 are SGHNT and YENEEA. CDR3: CASSLDRLAGVTGELFF. The CDR3 region has the DNA TGTGCCAGCAGCTTAGATCGACTAGCGGGAGTCACCGGGGAGCTGTTTTTT.

V is TRBV21-1 and J is TRBJ1-1; the table's D call, TRBD1, was not checked against the DNA. TRBV21-1 is a recognized pseudogene. This CDR3 contains 18 residues. The DNA for the CDR3 is TGTGCCAGCAACCTGATGGCTACAGTCCTAACAAGGGGCACTGAAGCTTTCTTT. As protein: CASNLMATVLTRGTEAFF.

This clone was found once. This sequence joins TRBV28 and TRBJ2-2; 12 bases are a match to TRBD1. This CDR3 contains 15 residues. V was clipped by 5 bases and J by 8 bases; unmatched bases: 6. Germline V lookup: CDR1 MDHEN, CDR2 SYDVKM. The CDR3 nucleotides read TGTGCCAGCAGTCCTCCGGGACAGGGGGCGGGGGAGCTGTTTTTT. Amino acids: CASSPPGQGAGELFF.

This rearrangement joins TRBV9 to TRBJ1-2; 7 bases fit TRBD1. The germline V gene encodes CDR1 SGDLS and CDR2 YYNGEE. The V and J ends lost 3 bases and 6 bases, in that order; junction bases with no gene match: 8. This CDR3 has 14 residues. The CDR3: CASSGQGGKNGYTF. The CDR3 nucleotides read TGTGCCAGCAGCGGGCAGGGGGGAAAGAATGGCTACACCTTC. Based on the CDR3 plus reference TRBV9 and TRBJ1-2, the full variable domain is DSGVTQTPKHLITATGQRVTLRCSPRSGDLSVYWYQQSLDQGLQFLIQYYNGEERAKGNILERFSAQQFPDLHSELNLSSLELGDSALYFCASSGQGGKNGYTFGSGTRLTVV.

The gene calls are TRBV5-1 and TRBJ1-5; TRBD1 matches 7 bases. The J segment lost 3 bases and the V segment lost 0 bases, leaving 3 bases of the junction unmatched. This CDR3 comprises 15 residues. Germline lookup yields CDR1 SGHRS and CDR2 YFSETQ. The CDR3 protein is CASSLGDSHNQPQHF. The CDR3 DNA follows: TGCGCCAGCAGCTTGGGGGACAGTCACAATCAGCCCCAGCATTTT.

The chain couples TRBV15 to TRBJ1-4, with D hard to call. Germline-derived CDR1 and CDR2 are LNHNV and YYDKDF (reference sequence). There are 15 residues in the CDR3. V was trimmed by 1 base and J by 6 bases, leaving 12 bases between them. The CDR3 loop is CATSRAPVGDEKLFF. The CDR3 DNA reads TGTGCCACCAGCAGAGCCCCGGTAGGAGATGAAAAACTGTTTTTT.

The rearrangement links TRBV3-1 (or the pseudogene TRBV3-2) to TRBJ2-7; no firm D call. V lost 1 base and J 1 base, leaving 8 bases between the germline ends. Germline V gene data show CDR1 as LGHDT and CDR2 as YNNKEL (reference sequence). The CDR3 extends over 14 amino acids. DNA of the CDR3: TGTGCCAGCAGCCAAGCCCACTTATCCTACGAGCAGTACTTC. It codes for CASSQAHLSYEQYF.

The chain uses TRBV19 and TRBJ2-5; 10 bases map to TRBD1. CDR1 and CDR2 (germline): LNHDA, SQIVND (reference sequence). J gave up 5 bases and V 4 bases, and 10 bases lay outside the gene matches. The CDR3 length is 16 residues. The DNA of the CDR3 is TGTGCCAGTAGTACGGGACAGGGGTTATCCTGGGAGACCCAGTACTTC. It specifies CASSTGQGLSWETQYF.

The gene calls are TRBV4-3 and TRBJ1-4, with 8 bases that match TRBD1. Germline trimming cut 0 bases from V and 1 base from J; bases unmatched to any gene: 10. The germline V gene has CDR1 LGHNA and CDR2 YSLEER. CDR3 length equals 19 residues. CDR3 protein: CASSQDKAGGGGTNEKLFF. In DNA form, the CDR3 reads TGCGCCAGCAGCCAAGATAAGGCAGGGGGCGGGGGAACTAATGAAAAACTGTTTTTT.

The chain uses TRBV11-3 and TRBJ2-1; 9 bases align to TRBD2. CDR3 length: 13 amino acids. The ends lost 5 bases at V and 12 bases at J; junction bases unmatched: 8. Germline CDR1 reads SGHNT; CDR2 reads YENEEA. The DNA of the CDR3 is TGTGCCAGCAGCCCTCAAGCGGGGGGTCGGCAGTTCTTC. This translates into CASSPQAGGRQFF.

The chain couples TRBV27 to TRBJ1-2, with TRBD1 as a possible D gene (5 bases). This CDR3 contains 16 residues. Per the germline V gene, CDR1 is MNHEY and CDR2 is SMNVEV (reference sequence). Trimming cost V 1 base and J 3 bases, with 15 bases left between them. In DNA, the CDR3 is TGTGCCAGCAGTTTATTTTGGCAGGGAGGCGACTATGGCTACACCTTC. Its protein is CASSLFWQGGDYGYTF.

This chain connects TRBV15 to TRBJ1-2; 7 nucleotides line up with TRBD1. Germline CDR1 LNHNV, CDR2 YYDKDF (reference sequence). Trimming took 4 bases from V and 6 from J; bases not matched to a gene: 5. This CDR3 comprises 13 residues. The CDR3 sequence: CATSIYRGNGYTF. The CDR3 coding sequence is TGTGCCACCAGCATATACAGGGGAAATGGCTACACCTTC.

This chain joins TRBV29-1 and TRBJ2-7; 9 bases are shared with TRBD2. The CDR3 has 14 residues. V lost 7 bases to trimming and J lost 6 bases; unmatched junction nucleotides: 13. Germline V lookup: CDR1 SQVTM, CDR2 ANQGSEA. CDR3 nucleotide sequence: TGCAGCGCCTCGCGGGGGGGCGCGGGGCTCGAGCAGTACTTC. This translates into CSASRGGAGLEQYF.

This clone appeared a few times. This CDR3 is CASSPLDTNQPQHF. As DNA, the CDR3 is TGTGCCAGCAGCCCTTTGGACACAAATCAGCCCCAGCATTTT. The genes are TRBV5-8 and TRBJ1-5, with D maybe TRBD1 (5 bases). Germline CDR1 is SGHTS and CDR2 is YDEGEE. The CDR3 sequence is 14 residues long. Trimming pared 4 bases from V and 4 bases from J, leaving 12 bases between. The variable domain in full, with the rest retrieved from reference TRBV5-8 and TRBJ1-5, is EAGVTQSPTHLIKTRGQQATLRCSPISGHTSVYWYQQALGLGLQFLLWYDEGEERNRGNFPPRFSGRQFPNYSSELNVNALELEDSALYLCASSPLDTNQPQHFGDGTRLSIL.

The rearrangement uses TRBV7-3 and TRBJ2-3; 10 bases match TRBD2. The CDR3 covers 14 residues. V gave up 8 bases and J gave up 5 bases; unmatched junction bases: 7. The V gene's germline CDR1 is SGHTA and CDR2 FQGTGA. The CDR3 coding sequence is TGTGCCAGCCGAGCGGGAGGGTTGGGAGATACGCAGTATTTT. Encoded protein: CASRAGGLGDTQYF.

The V call is TRBV6-5, the J call TRBJ1-2; 7 nucleotides line up with TRBD1. The CDR3 has 14 residues. After removal of 4 bases from V and 4 bases from J, the junction contained 6 bases not matched to a gene. Germline V gives CDR1 MNHEY, CDR2 SVGAGI. The DNA for the CDR3 is TGTGCCAGCAGTTCGACAGGGAAGGGCTATGGCTACACCTTC. This gives the protein CASSSTGKGYGYTF.

The CDR3 sequence: CASSIHRGLVGNQPQHF. The CDR3 coding sequence is TGTGCCAGCAGTATTCATCGGGGTTTGGTGGGCAATCAGCCCCAGCATTTT. This chain connects TRBV27 to TRBJ1-5; D remains ambiguous. The CDR3 is 17 residues long. Trimming cost V 5 bases and J 2 bases, with 19 bases left between them. Germline values: CDR1 MNHEY, CDR2 SMNVEV (reference sequence).

This clone is a singleton in its sample. The CDR3 DNA sequence: TGTGCCAGCAGCTCCCCCCCCGGGACAGGGTCGGGCACAGATACGCAGTATTTT. This codes for CASSSPPGTGSGTDTQYF. The chain is built from TRBV11-3 and TRBJ2-3; TRBD1 matches 9 bases. The germline CDR1 and CDR2 sequences are SGHNT and YENEEA. V lost 4 bases to trimming and J lost 1 base; unmatched junction nucleotides: 12. The CDR3 totals 18 residues.

V is TRBV27 and J is TRBJ2-5; TRBD1 matches at 9 bases. Germline CDR1 reads MNHEY; CDR2 reads SMNVEV (reference sequence). V shed 1 base, J shed 9 bases, and the junction held 9 bases outside the gene matches. The CDR3 is 15 residues long. The CDR3 DNA follows: TGTGCCAGCAGTTTATGGGGACAGGGAGATGAGGCCCAGTACTTC. It encodes CASSLWGQGDEAQYF.

CDR3 protein: CASSFSYGSVSYEQYF. CDR3 nucleotide sequence: TGTGCCAGCAGTTTTTCGTACGGGAGCGTATCCTACGAGCAGTACTTC. The rearrangement uses TRBV27 and TRBJ2-7, with a possible D match to TRBD2 (6 bases). The CDR3 loop spans 16 amino acids. The germline V gene encodes CDR1 MNHEY and CDR2 SMNVEV (reference sequence). V was shortened by 3 bases and J by 1 base, with 16 bases between the two germline ends.

The chain uses TRBV7-6 and TRBJ2-1; 10 bases match TRBD2. After removal of 3 bases from V and 7 bases from J, the junction contained 3 bases not matched to a gene. Germline values: CDR1 SGHVS, CDR2 FNYEAQ. The CDR3 sequence is 14 residues long. The DNA for the CDR3 is TGTGCCAGCAGCTTGTTGGGACTAGCGAATGAGCAGTTCTTC. Protein: CASSLLGLANEQFF.

J is TRBJ1-1 and V is TRBV10-3, with unresolved D. The CDR3 sequence is 14 residues long. The V gene's germline CDR1 is ENHRY and CDR2 SYGVKD. Trimming left V 3 bases short and J 2 bases short, with 10 bases between. CDR3 nucleotide sequence: TGTGCCATCAGTGACGGCAGGAAAAACACTGAAGCTTTCTTT. Translation gives CAISDGRKNTEAFF.

The chain employs TRBV10-3 and TRBJ2-2; 10 bases align to TRBD2. The CDR3 has 16 residues. Germline CDR1 reads ENHRY; CDR2 reads SYGVKD. Losses at the gene ends were 5 bases for V and 4 bases for J; bases not matched to a gene: 7. Here the CDR3 reads CAISLTAGGATGELFF. For the CDR3, the DNA is TGTGCCATCAGTCTTACAGCGGGGGGGGCCACCGGGGAGCTGTTTTTT.

The V and J genes are TRBV7-3 and TRBJ2-2; D unresolved. The CDR3 extends over 13 amino acids. The V gene lost 5 bases and the J gene lost 6 bases, with 10 bases spanning the gap. The V gene's germline CDR1 is SGHTA and CDR2 FQGTGA. CDR3 loop: CASSAVESGELFF. CDR3 coding DNA: TGTGCCAGCAGCGCCGTAGAGTCCGGGGAGCTGTTTTTT.